This T cell receptor (beta chain) originates from a study of T cell clonality in common variable immunodeficiency. This clone was observed at least ten times. No antigen is known for it. Overall study findings and caveats: Shared TCRbeta clones were fewer between CVID subjects than controls.

Sequenced by immunoSEQ multiplex PCR; TCRdb stores in-frame clones only, minus some. The sample includes tens of thousands of clones, none of them occurring once. The TCR comes from a person between 18 and 75 years old in good health. What was sequenced was peripheral blood mononuclear cells.

The DNA read from the CDR3 is TGTGCCAGCAGCTTAGCCGGTAATAATTCACCC. It specifies CASSLAGNNSP. The whole CDR3 sequence reads CASSLAGNNSPLHF. V gene TRBV7-2 combines with J gene TRBJ1-6; D gene uncertain. From the germline J gene comes the end of the CDR3, since the read stops 3 residues before it. The CDR3 loop spans 14 amino acids. The germline V gene encodes CDR1 SGHTA and CDR2 FQGNSA. The germline V and J ends were trimmed by 0 bases and 5 bases, with 5 bases remaining between them.